This T cell receptor beta chain was captured in a study of blood T cell repertoires in COVID-19. About the research overall: The United States, Italy and Spain supplied acute and convalescent COVID-19 samples. The analysed material was cDNA or gDNA that came from T cells, B-cell-depleted T cells, or PBMCs.

This clone has more than one count but fewer than ten. V trimming: 4 bases; J trimming: 4 bases; junction bases outside the gene matches: 7. CDR1 is SGHNT and CDR2 is YYREEE in the germline V gene (reference sequence). This CDR3 is 15 amino acids long. In the original workflow: Estimation of nucleated cell counts relied on the amplification of reference gene primers. Generated by immunoSEQ multiplex PCR, the TCRdb table keeps only in-frame clones and is missing some. Clonal size and the V and J genes are those of that table, whereas D and trimming came from the DNA. Among under 350,000 clones listed, approximately 90% were seen once.

V gene TRBV5-4 combines with J gene TRBJ2-1, with 8 nucleotides matching TRBD1. Sequenced input: peripheral blood. The TCR originated in a man in his forties with acute or convalescent COVID-19. CDR3 sequence: CASSPDRGIYNEQFF. The CDR3 DNA sequence: TGTGCCAGCAGCCCTGACAGGGGTATTTACAATGAGCAGTTCTTC.